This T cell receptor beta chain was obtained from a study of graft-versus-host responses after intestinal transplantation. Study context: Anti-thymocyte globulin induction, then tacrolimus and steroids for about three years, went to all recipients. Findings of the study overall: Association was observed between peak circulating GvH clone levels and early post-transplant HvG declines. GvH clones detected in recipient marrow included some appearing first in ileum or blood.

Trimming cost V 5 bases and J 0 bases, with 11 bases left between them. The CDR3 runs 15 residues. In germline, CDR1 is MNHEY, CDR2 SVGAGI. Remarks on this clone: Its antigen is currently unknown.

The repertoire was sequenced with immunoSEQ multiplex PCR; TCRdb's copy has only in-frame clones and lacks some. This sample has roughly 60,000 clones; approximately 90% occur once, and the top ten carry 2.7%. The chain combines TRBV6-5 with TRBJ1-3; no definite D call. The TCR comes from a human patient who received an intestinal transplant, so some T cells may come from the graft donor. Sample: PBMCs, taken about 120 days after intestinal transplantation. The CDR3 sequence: CASSPNIISGNTIYF. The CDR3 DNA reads TGTGCCAGCAGTCCCAATATAATCTCTGGAAACACCATATATTTT.